Listed below are T cell receptor beta chains from one sample, sequenced in a study of blood T cell repertoires in COVID-19. Using immunoSEQ multiplex PCR, the repertoire was profiled, and TCRdb retains in-frame clones only, with some absent. The table includes around 200,000 clones, 90% detected once. The sequenced sample was peripheral blood. These receptors came from a man aged 50 to 59 with acute or convalescent COVID-19. The CDR3 runs from the conserved cysteine through the conserved F or W. The D gene is left open where the match is weak. Clone size is stated in some rows and not others, as once, few, many or a class when expanded.

abundance | d_gene | j_gene | v_gene | CDR3aa | CDR3nt
- | TRBD1 | TRBJ2-2 | TRBV28 | CASRLPGQGVPGELFF | TGTGCCAGCAGACTCCCGGGACAGGGAGTACCCGGGGAGCTGTTTTTT
once | TRBD1 | TRBJ1-2 | TRBV7-9 | CASSLGQGAGYTF | TGTGCCAGCAGCTTGGGACAGGGGGCTGGCTACACCTTC
few | TRBD2 | TRBJ2-3 | TRBV7-3 | CASSPWTRGVDTQYF | TGTGCCAGCAGCCCCTGGACTAGAGGTGTGGATACGCAGTATTTT
- | TRBD1 | TRBJ2-3 | TRBV2 | CASSGATGAADTQYF | TGTGCCAGCAGTGGAGCGACAGGGGCAGCAGATACGCAGTATTTT
- | - | TRBJ2-1 | TRBV27 | CASSLEERGSYNEQFF | TGTGCCAGCAGTTTAGAGGAGCGCGGCTCCTACAATGAGCAGTTCTTC
- | - | TRBJ1-2 | TRBV7-9 | CASSLSVTNYGYTF | TGTGCCAGCTCGCTTAGCGTAACTAACTATGGCTACACCTTC
- | TRBD2 | TRBJ2-2 | TRBV5-4 | CASSLGTSGNTGELFF | TGTGCCAGCAGCCTAGGGACTAGCGGAAACACCGGGGAGCTGTTTTTT
- | TRBD1 | TRBJ2-1 | TRBV5-3 | CARSLNRTGRNEQFF | TGTGCCAGAAGCCTAAACCGGACAGGACGCAATGAGCAGTTCTTC
- | - | TRBJ1-5 | TRBV7-2 | CASSLGRYSNQPQHF | TGTGCCAGCAGCTTAGGTAGATATAGCAATCAGCCCCAGCATTTT
- | - | TRBJ1-6 | TRBV27 | CASSSPGYNSPLHF | TGTGCCAGCAGTTCCCCAGGGTATAATTCACCCCTCCACTTT
- | TRBD1 | TRBJ1-1 | TRBV6-6 | CASSRQGLNTEAFF | TGTGCCAGCAGTCGACAGGGCCTGAACACTGAAGCTTTCTTT
- | - | TRBJ2-2 | TRBV30 | CAWSQGGIRELFF | TGTGCCTGGAGTCAAGGGGGAATCCGGGAGCTGTTTTTT
- | TRBD2 | TRBJ2-7 | TRBV30 | CAWSVRLADAYEQYF | TGTGCCTGGAGTGTCCGACTAGCGGACGCCTACGAGCAGTACTTC
- | TRBD2 | TRBJ2-1 | TRBV24-1 | CATSDFTSGFYNEQFF | TGTGCCACCAGTGATTTTACTAGCGGGTTCTACAATGAGCAGTTCTTC
- | - | TRBJ1-6 | TRBV23-1 | CASSNYTGSSYNSPLHF | TGCGCCAGCAGTAACTATACAGGGAGCTCCTATAATTCACCCCTCCACTTT
- | TRBD2 | TRBJ2-3 | TRBV11-2 | CASSLDGLAYPDTQYF | TGTGCCAGCAGCTTAGACGGACTAGCCTATCCAGATACGCAGTATTTT
once | TRBD1 | TRBJ2-3 | TRBV2 | CASSRDRSTDTQYF | TGTGCCAGCAGCCGGGACAGGAGCACAGATACGCAGTATTTT
- | TRBD2 | TRBJ2-2 | TRBV7-3 | CASSKGLAGSSTGELFF | TGTGCCAGCAGCAAGGGACTAGCGGGCTCTTCCACGGGGGAGCTGTTTTTT
- | TRBD2 | TRBJ2-1 | TRBV3-1/TRBV3-2 | CASSQGGTSLNEQFF | TGTGCCAGCAGCCAAGGGGGGACTAGTTTGAATGAGCAGTTCTTC
- | - | TRBJ2-2 | TRBV2 | CASSRDTNTGELFF | TGTGCCAGCAGTCGGGACACGAACACCGGGGAGCTGTTTTTT
- | - | TRBJ1-3 | TRBV9 | CASSPPRREASGNTIYF | TGTGCCAGCAGTCCCCCTCGGAGGGAAGCATCTGGAAACACCATATATTTT
once | TRBD1 | TRBJ1-5 | TRBV28 | CASSSYRGRSNQPQHF | TGTGCCAGCAGTTCTTACAGGGGCCGGAGCAATCAGCCCCAGCATTTT
- | TRBD2 | TRBJ2-1 | TRBV10-3 | CAISGLAGYNEQFF | TGTGCCATCAGCGGACTAGCGGGGTACAATGAGCAGTTCTTC
- | TRBD1 | TRBJ2-1 | TRBV16 | CASSQFRDRGNEQFF | TGTGCCAGCAGCCAATTTAGAGACAGGGGCAATGAGCAGTTCTTC
- | TRBD1 | TRBJ2-5 | TRBV25-1 | CASTHPGTGSQTQYF | TGTGCCAGCACCCACCCCGGGACAGGGTCGCAGACCCAGTACTTC
- | TRBD1 | TRBJ2-1 | TRBV7-9 | CASSPSPVYRDRGSNEQFF | TGTGCCAGCAGCCCCTCTCCGGTGTACCGGGACAGGGGTTCCAATGAGCAGTTCTTC
- | - | TRBJ2-1 | TRBV7-8 | CASSFRRDINEQFF | TGTGCCAGCAGCTTTCGCCGGGACATCAATGAGCAGTTCTTC
few | - | TRBJ2-1 | TRBV11-2 | CASSFGNNEQFF | TGTGCCAGCAGCTTCGGGAACAATGAGCAGTTCTTC
- | TRBD2 | TRBJ2-1 | TRBV4-2 | CASSPIAGGPGEQFF | TGTGCCAGCAGCCCTATAGCGGGAGGGCCAGGTGAGCAGTTCTTC